This is a list of T cell receptor beta chains from one sample in a study of blood T cell repertoires in COVID-19. Assay used: immunoSEQ multiplex PCR; TCRdb lists only in-frame clones, some missing. Seen here are around 220,000 clones, roughly 87% observed once, and the top ten hold about 6%. Material: PBMCs or T cells enriched from blood (not recorded which). These receptors all stem from a woman aged 30 to 39 with acute COVID-19. Both conserved end residues are part of each CDR3. A D gene is named only where the DNA matches it firmly. Some rows mark clone size as missing; the rest say once, few, many or name a class of expanded clone.

CDR3aa: CASSQERGGGYTF
CDR3nt: TGCGCCAGCAGCCAAGAGAGGGGGGGTGGCTACACCTTC
d_gene: -
j_gene: TRBJ1-2
abundance: -
v_gene: TRBV4-3

CDR3aa: CAWSSLGSNTGELFF
CDR3nt: TGTGCCTGGAGTTCCCTTGGCTCGAACACCGGGGAGCTGTTTTTT
d_gene: -
j_gene: TRBJ2-2
abundance: once
v_gene: TRBV30

CDR3aa: CASSLTIRGNTEAFF
CDR3nt: TGTGCCAGCAGTTTAACAATAAGGGGGAACACTGAAGCTTTCTTT
d_gene: -
j_gene: TRBJ1-1
abundance: -
v_gene: TRBV28

CDR3aa: CASSPVGAQQSNQPQHF
CDR3nt: TGTGCCAGCAGCCCCGTAGGGGCCCAGCAAAGCAATCAGCCCCAGCATTTT
d_gene: -
j_gene: TRBJ1-5
abundance: -
v_gene: TRBV28

CDR3aa: CASSPQGTSEQYF
CDR3nt: TGTGCCAGCAGCCCACAGGGGACGAGCGAGCAGTACTTC
d_gene: TRBD1
j_gene: TRBJ2-7
abundance: -
v_gene: TRBV7-9

CDR3aa: CASSFPTPGAGNTIYF
CDR3nt: TGTGCCAGCAGCTTCCCCACCCCCGGGGCTGGAAACACCATATATTTT
d_gene: -
j_gene: TRBJ1-3
abundance: -
v_gene: TRBV7-6

CDR3aa: CASKKLNSPLHF
CDR3nt: TGTGCCAGCAAAAAACTTAATTCACCCCTCCACTTT
d_gene: -
j_gene: TRBJ1-6
abundance: few
v_gene: TRBV28

CDR3aa: CASSYRGPSYEQYF
CDR3nt: TGTGCCAGCAGTTACAGGGGACCTTCCTACGAGCAGTACTTC
d_gene: TRBD1
j_gene: TRBJ2-7
abundance: -
v_gene: TRBV28

CDR3aa: CASSRLAGESNTQYF
CDR3nt: TGTGCCAGCAGCCGCCTAGCGGGAGAATCAAATACGCAGTATTTT
d_gene: TRBD2
j_gene: TRBJ2-3
abundance: -
v_gene: TRBV7-9

CDR3aa: CASSQGQVFYNEQFF
CDR3nt: TGTGCCAGCAGCCAAGGACAGGTGTTCTACAATGAGCAGTTCTTC
d_gene: -
j_gene: TRBJ2-1
abundance: -
v_gene: TRBV3-1/TRBV3-2

CDR3aa: CASSNRDRGLGQPQHF
CDR3nt: TGTGCCAGTAGTAACCGGGACAGGGGGCTAGGGCAGCCCCAGCATTTT
d_gene: TRBD1
j_gene: TRBJ1-5
abundance: -
v_gene: TRBV19

CDR3aa: CATSRSPVVGLAGNNEQFF
CDR3nt: TGTGCCACCAGCAGGAGCCCCGTCGTAGGACTAGCGGGAAACAATGAGCAGTTCTTC
d_gene: TRBD2
j_gene: TRBJ2-1
abundance: once
v_gene: TRBV15

CDR3aa: CASSEARAGNTIYF
CDR3nt: TGTGCCAGCAGTGAAGCGAGGGCGGGAAACACCATATATTTT
d_gene: -
j_gene: TRBJ1-3
abundance: -
v_gene: TRBV2

CDR3aa: CASGSLAGGYTGELFF
CDR3nt: TGTGCCAGTGGATCCCTAGCGGGGGGCTACACCGGGGAGCTGTTTTTT
d_gene: TRBD2
j_gene: TRBJ2-2
abundance: -
v_gene: TRBV19

CDR3aa: CASNDPGTGGVNEQFF
CDR3nt: TGTGCCAGCAACGATCCCGGGACAGGGGGTGTCAATGAGCAGTTCTTC
d_gene: TRBD1
j_gene: TRBJ2-1
abundance: -
v_gene: TRBV7-9

CDR3aa: CASSINRDRGSYEQYF
CDR3nt: TGTGCCAGTAGTATCAACCGGGACAGGGGCTCCTACGAGCAGTACTTC
d_gene: TRBD1
j_gene: TRBJ2-7
abundance: -
v_gene: TRBV19

CDR3aa: CASSLLGQGAQEQYF
CDR3nt: TGTGCCAGCAGCCTACTCGGACAGGGGGCACAAGAGCAGTACTTC
d_gene: TRBD1
j_gene: TRBJ2-7
abundance: -
v_gene: TRBV7-9